The sequence of this TCR beta chain was determined in a study of blood T cell repertoires in COVID-19. Study background: Researchers got acute and convalescent COVID-19 samples from the United States, Italy and Spain. From T cells, B-cell-depleted T cells, or PBMCs came the material, which was cDNA or gDNA.

With 5 bases removed from V and 3 bases from J, the gap between germline ends came to 8 bases. The CDR3 spans 13 residues. Looked up from germline, CDR1 is SEHNR and CDR2 is FQNEAQ (reference sequence). In the source study's methods: The assay estimated nucleated cells by amplifying reference gene primers. Here immunoSEQ multiplex PCR was the method, and the copy in TCRdb shows in-frame clones only, minus some. That table gives V, J and clone size, and the DNA gave D and trimming. Of about 500,000 clones detected, roughly 89% appear once; the ten largest clones hold roughly 0.84%. Seattle enrolled patients during active infection and tracked them longitudinally.

This receptor was identified in a young man with COVID-19, enrolled during active disease. The source material was peripheral blood. The chain combines TRBV7-9 with TRBJ2-1; a weak D match, TRBD1 (6 bases). In DNA, the CDR3 is TGTGCCAGCAGCCAGGACAGCTACAATGAGCAGTTCTTC. Amino acids: CASSQDSYNEQFF.